This TCR beta chain was sequenced during a study of cytomegalovirus exposure and HLA in healthy donors. Findings of the study overall: Presence/absence analysis assumed near-uniform sequencing depth across donors. Immune exposure information available was restricted to CMV serostatus. Indistinguishable V segments such as TRBV6-2 and TRBV6-3 were excluded. According to a later analysis, most TCR beta chains associated with CMV appeared HLA-restricted.

Per the germline V gene, CDR1 is SGHRS and CDR2 is YFSETQ. The CDR3 has 13 residues. The V gene end was trimmed by 7 bases and the J gene end by 5 bases; junction bases not matched to a gene: 6. The PCR contained 60 Vbeta and 13 Jbeta primers. Libraries were prepared by immunoSEQ multiplex PCR; TCRdb keeps only in-frame clonotypes and omits some of them. Its table records fewer than 85,000 clones. A remark on this clone: The antigen remains undetermined.

The TCR was taken from a woman in her 40s in good health and CMV-seropositive. The chain uses TRBV5-1 and TRBJ2-3, with 8 nucleotides matching TRBD2. Sequencing was performed on PBMCs. Here the CDR3 DNA reads TGCGCCAGCCGAACCGGGGGGGGAGATACGCAGTATTTT. Translating gives CASRTGGGDTQYF.